Here is one T cell receptor beta chain with its context. TCRdb used MiXCR to reprocess the 5' RACE reads, holding one entry per CDR3 protein. The table records 100,000 to 150,000 distinct CDR3 sequences, around 7% of them present only once. The CDR3 loop spans 13 amino acids. V lost 3 bases to trimming and J lost 3 bases, with 9 bases between them. CDR1 SQVTM and CDR2 ANQGSEA come from the germline V gene. The sample originates from a study of CD8 T cells in ankylosing spondylitis. The J gene is TRBJ1-5, the V gene TRBV29-1; D remains unclear. This TCR was recovered from a male donor with ankylosing spondylitis or in good health (not recorded which). The sequencing sample was made of blood, either unsorted or a sorted T cell fraction (not recorded which). This CDR3 reads CSVDRGHNQPQHF. The CDR3 nucleotides are TGCAGCGTTGACCGCGGGCACAATCAGCCCCAGCATTTT.